The 3 T cell receptor beta chains below all came from one sample that was sequenced in a study of CD8 T cells in Susac syndrome. Random hexamers primed reverse transcription of about 0.5 to 1 ug RNA. TCRdb re-derived calls from the immunoSEQ multiplex PCR reads in MiXCR, one entry per CDR3 protein. The sample shows 200,000 or so distinct CDR3 sequences, 90% to 95% of them seen only once. Sequencing was carried out using CD4+ T cells from PBMCs. Receptors were obtained from a human donor with multiple sclerosis.

This clonotype appeared a single time. The CDR3 spells CASSSGPWSGRGDTQYF. Written as DNA, the CDR3 is TGTGCCAGCAGTTCCGGGCCCTGGAGCGGGAGAGGGGATACGCAGTATTTT. The gene calls are TRBV12-3 or TRBV12-4 and TRBJ2-3; 8 nucleotides line up with TRBD2. Trimming cost V 4 bases and J 6 bases; bases outside gene matches: 15. The CDR3 extends over 17 amino acids.

The V call is TRBV21-1, the J call TRBJ1-2; the table's D call of TRBD1 was not tested on the DNA. TRBV21-1 is shown as a pseudogene. The CDR3 is 16 amino acids. The CDR3 reads CASSSRDRGLGYGYTF. For the CDR3, the DNA is TGTGCCAGCAGCAGCCGGGACAGGGGGTTGGGCTATGGCTACACCTTC.

The chain uses TRBV6-5 and TRBJ2-7; D possibly corresponds to TRBD2 (5 bases). The V and J ends lost 6 bases and 3 bases respectively, with 12 bases between them. CDR3 length: 13 residues. Germline CDR1 and CDR2: MNHEY and SVGAGI. CDR3 loop: CASRMDSLYEQYF. CDR3 bases: TGTGCCAGCAGGATGGACTCGCTCTACGAGCAGTACTTC.